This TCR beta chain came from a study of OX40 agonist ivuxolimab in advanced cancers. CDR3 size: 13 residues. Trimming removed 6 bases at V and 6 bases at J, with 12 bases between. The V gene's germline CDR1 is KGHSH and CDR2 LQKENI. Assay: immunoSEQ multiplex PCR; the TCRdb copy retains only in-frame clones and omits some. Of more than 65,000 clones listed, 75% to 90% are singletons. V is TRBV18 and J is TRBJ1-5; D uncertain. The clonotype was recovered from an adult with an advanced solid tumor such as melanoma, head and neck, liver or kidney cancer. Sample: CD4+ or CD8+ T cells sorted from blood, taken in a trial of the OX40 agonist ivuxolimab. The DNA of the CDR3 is TGTGCCAGCTCCCTGGACGGACGTCAGCCCCAGCATTTT. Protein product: CASSLDGRQPQHF.